This T cell receptor beta chain is from a study of cytomegalovirus exposure and HLA in healthy donors. Trimming took off 5 bases at V and 3 bases at J, with 17 bases between the two ends. The length of the CDR3 is 16 residues. The germline gives CDR1 LGHNT, CDR2 FRNRAP. Study outcomes and limitations: Investigators reported 150 to 200 TCR beta chains as tied to cytomegalovirus.

In the case of this clone: What it binds is unknown.

PCR primers comprised 60 Vbeta and 13 Jbeta primers. Produced via immunoSEQ multiplex PCR; TCRdb's table is partial and in-frame only. The sample contains around 140,000 clones, around a tenth of which appear only once. The clonotype originates from a man in his forties or fifties in good health and CMV-seronegative. The sample comprised PBMCs. The gene calls are TRBV12-5 and TRBJ1-5; TRBD1 is a possible D gene (5 bases). In nucleotides, the CDR3 is TGTGCTAGTGGTCCCCCCGGGACTCACTTCAATCAGCCCCAGCATTTT. Amino acid sequence: CASGPPGTHFNQPQHF. The full variable domain, in which reference TRBV12-5 and TRBJ1-5 provide the parts outside the CDR3, is DARVTQTPRHKVTEMGQEVTMRCQPILGHNTVFWYRQTMMQGLELLAYFRNRAPLDDSGMPKDRFSAEMPDATLATLKIQPSEPRDSAVYFCASGPPGTHFNQPQHFGDGTRLSIL.